Only one count was recorded for the clone carrying this TCR beta chain. Its specificity is not known. This specimen comes from a study of shared clonotypes between healthy human individuals. Study-wide results and limits: Clonotype sharing among donors was expected to depend on sequencing depth.

Participating donors were healthy, HIV-negative adults free of recent acute infections or vaccinations. The CDR3 sequence is 15 residues long. CDR1 and CDR2 (germline): MNHEY, SMNVEV (reference sequence). V lost 4 bases to trimming and J lost 1 base; unmatched junction nucleotides: 5. Sequenced by immunoSEQ multiplex PCR; TCRdb stores in-frame clones only, minus some. The sample lists about 980,000 clones; around three quarters were seen once. The clonotype comes from a man aged 18 to 29 in good health. The sequenced sample consisted of memory CD4+ T cells sorted from blood. Sample subset: CD45RA-negative fraction. The chain joins TRBV27 to TRBJ2-3, with TRBD1 identical over 7 bases. CDR3 nucleotides: TGTGCCAGCAGTTCGAGACAGGGTCGCACAGATACGCAGTATTTT. Translation gives CASSSRQGRTDTQYF.